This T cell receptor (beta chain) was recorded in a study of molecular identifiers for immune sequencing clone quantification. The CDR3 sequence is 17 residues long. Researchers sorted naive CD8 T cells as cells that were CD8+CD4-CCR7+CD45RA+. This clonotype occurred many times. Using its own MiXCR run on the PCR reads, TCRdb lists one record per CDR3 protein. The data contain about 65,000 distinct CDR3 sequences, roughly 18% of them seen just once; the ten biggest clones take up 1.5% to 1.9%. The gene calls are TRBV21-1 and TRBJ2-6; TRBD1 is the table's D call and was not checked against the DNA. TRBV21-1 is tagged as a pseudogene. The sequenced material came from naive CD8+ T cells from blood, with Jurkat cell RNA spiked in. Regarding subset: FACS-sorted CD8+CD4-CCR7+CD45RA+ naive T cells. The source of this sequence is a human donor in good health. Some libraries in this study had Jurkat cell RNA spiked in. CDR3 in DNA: TGTGCCAGCAGCACAAACCCAGGGGGCTCTGGGGCCAACGTCCTGACTTTC. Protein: CASSTNPGGSGANVLTF.